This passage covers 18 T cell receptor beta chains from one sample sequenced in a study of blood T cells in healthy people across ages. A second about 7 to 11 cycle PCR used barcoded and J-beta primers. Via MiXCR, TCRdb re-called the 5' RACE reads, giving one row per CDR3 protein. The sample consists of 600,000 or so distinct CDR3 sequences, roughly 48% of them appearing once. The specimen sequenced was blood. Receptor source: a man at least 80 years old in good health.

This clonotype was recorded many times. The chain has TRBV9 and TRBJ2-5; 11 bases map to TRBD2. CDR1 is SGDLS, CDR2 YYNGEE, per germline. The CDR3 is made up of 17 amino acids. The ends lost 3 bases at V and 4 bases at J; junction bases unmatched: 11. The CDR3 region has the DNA TGTGCCAGCAGCGGTAGCGGGAGGGCCCAGGAGGTAGAGACCCAGTACTTC. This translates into CASSGSGRAQEVETQYF.

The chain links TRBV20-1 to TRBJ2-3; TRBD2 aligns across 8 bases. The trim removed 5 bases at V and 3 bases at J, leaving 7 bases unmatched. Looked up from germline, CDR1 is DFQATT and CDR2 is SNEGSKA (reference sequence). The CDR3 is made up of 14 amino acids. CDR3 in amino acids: CSASGGTVTDTQYF. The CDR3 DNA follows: TGCAGTGCTTCGGGGGGGACTGTGACAGATACGCAGTATTTT.

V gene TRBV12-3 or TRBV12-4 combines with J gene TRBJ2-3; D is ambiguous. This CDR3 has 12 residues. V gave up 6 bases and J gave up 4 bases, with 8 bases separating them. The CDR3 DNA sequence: TGTGCCAGCAGATTGAGGCCAGATACGCAGTATTTT. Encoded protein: CASRLRPDTQYF.

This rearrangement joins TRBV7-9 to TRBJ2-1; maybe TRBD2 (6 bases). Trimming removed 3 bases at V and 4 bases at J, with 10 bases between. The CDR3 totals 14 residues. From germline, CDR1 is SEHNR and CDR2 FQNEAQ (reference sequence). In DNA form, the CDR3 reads TGTGCCAGCAGCTTTGAGGGACTGTACAATGAGCAGTTCTTC. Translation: CASSFEGLYNEQFF.

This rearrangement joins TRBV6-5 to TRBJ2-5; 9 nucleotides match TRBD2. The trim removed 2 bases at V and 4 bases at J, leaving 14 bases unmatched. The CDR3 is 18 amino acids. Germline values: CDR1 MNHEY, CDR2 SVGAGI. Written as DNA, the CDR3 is TGTGCCAGCAGTTACCCCAACCGGGCGGGGGGGAAAGGAGAGACCCAGTACTTC. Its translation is CASSYPNRAGGKGETQYF.

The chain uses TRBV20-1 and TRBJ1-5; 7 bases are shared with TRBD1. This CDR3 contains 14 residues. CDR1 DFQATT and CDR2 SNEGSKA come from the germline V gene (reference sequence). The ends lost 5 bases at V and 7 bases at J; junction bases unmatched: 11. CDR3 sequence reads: CSAVSAGQRQPQHF. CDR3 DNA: TGCAGTGCTGTCTCAGCGGGACAGAGGCAGCCCCAGCATTTT.

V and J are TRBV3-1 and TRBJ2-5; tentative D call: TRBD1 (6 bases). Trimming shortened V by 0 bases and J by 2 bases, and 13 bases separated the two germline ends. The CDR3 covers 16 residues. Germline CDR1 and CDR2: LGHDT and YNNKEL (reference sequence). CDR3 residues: CASSQDAPDRQETQYF. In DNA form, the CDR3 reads TGTGCCAGCAGCCAAGATGCCCCGGACAGACAAGAGACCCAGTACTTC.

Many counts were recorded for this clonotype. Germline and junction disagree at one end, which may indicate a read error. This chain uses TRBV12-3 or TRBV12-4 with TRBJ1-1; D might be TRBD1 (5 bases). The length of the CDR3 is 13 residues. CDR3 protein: CASSLGVNTEAFF. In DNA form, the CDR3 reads TGTGCCAGCAGCTTAGGGGTGAACACTGAAGCTTTCTTT.

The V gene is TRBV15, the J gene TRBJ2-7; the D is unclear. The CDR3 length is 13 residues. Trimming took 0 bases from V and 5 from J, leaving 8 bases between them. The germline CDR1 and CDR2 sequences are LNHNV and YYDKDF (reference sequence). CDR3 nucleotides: TGTGCCACCAGCAGAGATTCGGGCCACGAGCAGTACTTC. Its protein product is CATSRDSGHEQYF.

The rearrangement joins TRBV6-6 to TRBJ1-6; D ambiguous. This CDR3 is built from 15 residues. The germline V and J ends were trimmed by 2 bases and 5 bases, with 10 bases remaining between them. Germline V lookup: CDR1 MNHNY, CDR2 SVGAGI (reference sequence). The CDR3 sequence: CASSYPTANNSPLHF. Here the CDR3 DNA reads TGTGCCAGCAGTTACCCCACGGCGAATAATTCACCCCTCCACTTT.

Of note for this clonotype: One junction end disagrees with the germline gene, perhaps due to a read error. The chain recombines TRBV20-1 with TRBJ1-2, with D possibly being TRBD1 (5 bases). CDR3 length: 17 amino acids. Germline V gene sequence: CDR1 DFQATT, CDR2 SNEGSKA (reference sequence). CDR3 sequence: CRATPYTFTEPTRGYTF. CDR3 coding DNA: TGCAGGGCTACCCCATACACCTTTACCGAACCGACTAGGGGATACACCTTC.

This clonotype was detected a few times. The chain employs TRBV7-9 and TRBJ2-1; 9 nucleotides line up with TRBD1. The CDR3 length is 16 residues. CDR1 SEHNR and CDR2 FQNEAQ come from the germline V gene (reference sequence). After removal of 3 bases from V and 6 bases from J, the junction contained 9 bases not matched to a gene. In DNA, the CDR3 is TGTGCCAGCAGCTTCCCCGGGACAGGGCGTTTCAATGAGCAGTTCTTC. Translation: CASSFPGTGRFNEQFF.

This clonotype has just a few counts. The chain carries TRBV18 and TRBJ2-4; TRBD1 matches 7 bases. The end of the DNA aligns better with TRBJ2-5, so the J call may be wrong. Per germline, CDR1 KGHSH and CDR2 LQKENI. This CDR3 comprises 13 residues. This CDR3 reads CASSYGQVGTQYF. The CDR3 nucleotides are TGTGCCAGCTCATATGGACAGGTCGGGACCCAGTACTTC.

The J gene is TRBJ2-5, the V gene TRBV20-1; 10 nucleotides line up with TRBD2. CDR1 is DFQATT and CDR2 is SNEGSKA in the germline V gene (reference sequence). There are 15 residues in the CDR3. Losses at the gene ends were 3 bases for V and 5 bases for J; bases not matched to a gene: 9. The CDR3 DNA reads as TGCAGTGCTAGCCCTAGCGGGAGAACAGAGGAGACCCAGTACTTC. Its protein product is CSASPSGRTEETQYF.

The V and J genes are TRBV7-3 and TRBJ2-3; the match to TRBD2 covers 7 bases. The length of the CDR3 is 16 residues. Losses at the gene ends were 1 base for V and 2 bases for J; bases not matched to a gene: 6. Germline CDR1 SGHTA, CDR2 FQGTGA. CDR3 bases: TGTGCCAGCAGCTTAAGATCCGGGAGGAACACAGATACGCAGTATTTT. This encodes CASSLRSGRNTDTQYF.

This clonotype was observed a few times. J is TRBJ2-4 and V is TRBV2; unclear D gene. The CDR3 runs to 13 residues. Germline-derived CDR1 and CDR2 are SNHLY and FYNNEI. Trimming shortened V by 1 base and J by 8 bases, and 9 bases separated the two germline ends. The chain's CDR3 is CASSEVFTDIQYF. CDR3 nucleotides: TGTGCCAGCAGTGAAGTGTTCACGGACATTCAGTACTTC.

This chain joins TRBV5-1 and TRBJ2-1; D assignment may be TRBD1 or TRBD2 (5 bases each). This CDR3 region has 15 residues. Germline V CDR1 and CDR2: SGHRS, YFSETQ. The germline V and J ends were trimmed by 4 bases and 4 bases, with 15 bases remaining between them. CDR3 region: CASSLRGPAYNEQFF. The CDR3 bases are TGCGCCAGCAGCCTTAGGGGACCCGCTTACAATGAGCAGTTCTTC.

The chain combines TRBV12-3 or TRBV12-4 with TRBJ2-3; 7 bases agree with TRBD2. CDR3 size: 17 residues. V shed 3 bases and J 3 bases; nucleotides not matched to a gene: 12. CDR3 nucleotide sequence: TGTGCCAGCAGTTTCCGAACTCGAAGCGGGATGACAGATACGCAGTATTTT. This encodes CASSFRTRSGMTDTQYF.